A single sample is the source of the 9 T cell receptor beta chains below, sequenced in a study of blood T cell repertoires in COVID-19 (dated by TCRdb to 2019 to 2021). To prepare the library, the immunoSEQ multiplex PCR assay was applied. TCRdb limited this immuneACCESS table to in-frame rearrangements with V and J called. A share of clones is missing; checked studies link under half to unresolved V genes, and the rest is unexplained. The sample data list 100,000 to 150,000 clones, and over 70% of these were observed just once. More than 3% of the sample rests with the top ten. The sample consisted of peripheral blood. The receptors stem from a woman aged 50 to 65 with acute or convalescent COVID-19.

The rearrangement uses TRBV10-2 and TRBJ2-5; tentative D call: TRBD2 (5 bases). V gave up 8 bases and J gave up 5 bases, with 12 bases separating them. This CDR3 region has 12 residues. Germline V lookup: CDR1 WSHSY, CDR2 SAAADI. The CDR3 DNA is TGCGCCAGCGCTAGCAGCCGGGAGACCCAGTACTTC. It is translated as CASASSRETQYF.

The table lists this clone with a few counts. This chain uses TRBV29-1 with TRBJ2-3; 9 bases fit TRBD2. Germline trimming cut 4 bases from V and 6 bases from J; bases unmatched to any gene: 11. This CDR3 spans 15 amino acids. Germline CDR1 and CDR2: SQVTM and ANQGSEA. As DNA, the CDR3 is TGCAGCGTTGGAGGTGCGGGAGGGCCGACGGATACGCAGTATTTT. Translating it yields CSVGGAGGPTDTQYF.

This chain connects TRBV6-6 to TRBJ1-5; tentative D call: TRBD1 (5 bases). The CDR3 sequence is 13 residues long. The germline CDR1 and CDR2 sequences are MNHNY and SVGAGI (reference sequence). The V end lost 6 bases, the J end lost 4 bases, and 10 bases lay between the germline ends. CDR3 region: CASSPQGNQPQHF. CDR3 DNA sequence: TGTGCCAGCAGCCCGCAGGGAAATCAGCCCCAGCATTTT.

The chain employs TRBV28 and TRBJ1-2, with 8 bases matching TRBD1. The length of the CDR3 is 14 residues. Trimming at V came to 4 bases and at J to 5 bases, leaving 6 bases not matched to a gene. Germline values: CDR1 MDHEN, CDR2 SYDVKM. This CDR3 reads CASSSQGAVYGYTF. The DNA for the CDR3 is TGTGCCAGCAGTTCCCAGGGGGCCGTTTATGGCTACACCTTC.

V gene TRBV12-3 or TRBV12-4 combines with J gene TRBJ2-1; no firm D call. The germline V and J ends were trimmed by 5 bases and 10 bases, with 9 bases remaining between them. The CDR3 runs to 11 residues. Here the CDR3 reads CASSHGGEQFF. CDR3 in DNA: TGTGCCAGCAGTCATGGCGGAGAGCAGTTCTTC.

This chain uses TRBV9 with TRBJ2-5; 10 nucleotides agree with TRBD2. Germline V gene lookup returns CDR1 SGDLS and CDR2 YYNGEE. The V gene end was trimmed by 0 bases and the J gene end by 5 bases; junction bases not matched to a gene: 4. This CDR3 contains 15 residues. DNA for the CDR3: TGTGCCAGCAGCGTAGAGCTAGCGGGGGAGGAGACCCAGTACTTC. Protein sequence: CASSVELAGEETQYF.

The J gene is TRBJ1-2, the V gene TRBV6-5; D gene unclear. The CDR3 runs 14 residues. V lost 0 bases to trimming and J lost 2 bases, with 7 bases between them. Per the germline V gene, CDR1 is MNHEY and CDR2 is SVGAGI. The CDR3 DNA reads as TGTGCCAGCAGTTACTCTGCGGGGAACTATGGCTACACCTTC. The encoded protein is CASSYSAGNYGYTF.

The V gene is TRBV2, the J gene TRBJ2-3; TRBD1 is a possible D gene (5 bases). Germline CDR1 SNHLY, CDR2 FYNNEI. Trimming shortened V by 1 base and J by 2 bases, and 13 bases separated the two germline ends. The length of the CDR3 is 16 residues. CDR3 amino acids: CASSEGRGRATDTQYF. The DNA of the CDR3 is TGTGCCAGCAGTGAAGGTCGTGGCAGGGCCACAGATACGCAGTATTTT. Combining the CDR3 with reference TRBV2 and TRBJ2-3 gives the whole variable domain EPEVTQTPSHQVTQMGQEVILRCVPISNHLYFYWYRQILGQKVEFLVSFYNNEISEKSEIFDDQFSVERPDGSNFTLKIRSTKLEDSAMYFCASSEGRGRATDTQYFGPGTRLTVL.

J is TRBJ2-3 and V is TRBV14; TRBD2 matches 13 bases. The V gene's germline CDR1 is SGHDN and CDR2 FVKESK. The V segment lost 1 base and the J segment 13 bases; nucleotides outside the gene matches: 5. The CDR3 runs 14 residues. In DNA form, the CDR3 reads TGTGCCAGCAGCCAAGCCCGACTAGCGGGGGGAAAGTATTTT. Protein: CASSQARLAGGKYF.